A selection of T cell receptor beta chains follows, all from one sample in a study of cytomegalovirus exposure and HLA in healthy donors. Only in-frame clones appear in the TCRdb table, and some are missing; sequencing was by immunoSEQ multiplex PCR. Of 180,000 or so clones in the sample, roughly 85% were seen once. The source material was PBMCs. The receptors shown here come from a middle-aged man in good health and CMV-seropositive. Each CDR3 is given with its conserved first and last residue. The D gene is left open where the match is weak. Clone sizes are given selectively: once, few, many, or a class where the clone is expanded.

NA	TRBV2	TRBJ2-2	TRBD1	TGTGCCAAATCGACAGGGGGTGGCGGGGAGCTGTTTTTT	CAKSTGGGGELFF
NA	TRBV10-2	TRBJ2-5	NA	TGCGCCAGCAGCCCAGAAGAGACCCAGTACTTC	CASSPEETQYF
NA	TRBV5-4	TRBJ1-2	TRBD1	TGTGCCAGCAGCTTGGCCCATTCCGGACAGGGACACTATGGCTACACCTTC	CASSLAHSGQGHYGYTF
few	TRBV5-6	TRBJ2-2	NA	TGTGCCAGCAGCTTGGGTAGCTGGGCCGGGGAGCTGTTTTTT	CASSLGSWAGELFF
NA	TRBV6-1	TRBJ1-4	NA	TGTGCCAGGAGCAAAGCTGCAACTAATGAAAAACTGTTTTTT	CARSKAATNEKLFF
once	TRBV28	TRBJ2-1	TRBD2	TGTGCCAGCAGGACTAGCGGGGGAACTCCTTACAATGAGCAGTTCTTC	CASRTSGGTPYNEQFF
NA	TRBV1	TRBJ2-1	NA	TGCACCGGGGGCGGAAGCTCCTACAATGAGCAGTTCTTC	CTGGGSSYNEQFF
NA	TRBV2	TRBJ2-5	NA	TGTGCCAGCAGTGACCCAGGACAGCAAGAGACCCAGTACTTC	CASSDPGQQETQYF
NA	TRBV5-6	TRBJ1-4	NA	TGTGCCAGCAGCTTAGGACAGCCTAATGAAAAACTGTTTTTT	CASSLGQPNEKLFF
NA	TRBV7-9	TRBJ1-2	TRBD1	TGTGCCAGCAGCCCAGCCGGGACAGCGCTCTATGGCTACACCTTC	CASSPAGTALYGYTF
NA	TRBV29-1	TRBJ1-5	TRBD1	TGCAGCGTTGCCGAGAACAGGGGCGGCCAGCCCCAGCATTTT	CSVAENRGGQPQHF
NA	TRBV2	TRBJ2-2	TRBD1	TGTGCCAGCAGTGTCCATCAGGGGGCGCGCGCCGGGGAGCTGTTTTTT	CASSVHQGARAGELFF
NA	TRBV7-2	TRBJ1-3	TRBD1	TGTGCCAGCAGCGTAACCGGGACAGGGGGAAACACCATATATTTT	CASSVTGTGGNTIYF
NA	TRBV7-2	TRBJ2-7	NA	TGTGCCAGCAGCTTAGGGAGCAAGGTCTACGAGCAGTACTTC	CASSLGSKVYEQYF
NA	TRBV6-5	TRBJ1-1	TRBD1	TGTGCCAGCAGTTTGGACAGGGCGACTGAAGCTTTCTTT	CASSLDRATEAFF
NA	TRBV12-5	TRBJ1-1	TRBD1	TGTGCTAGTGGACGACAGGGAACCACTGAAGCTTTCTTT	CASGRQGTTEAFF
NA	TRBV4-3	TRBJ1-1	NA	TGCGCCAGCAGCCAAGGACATCGGAAAGAAGCTTTCTTT	CASSQGHRKEAFF
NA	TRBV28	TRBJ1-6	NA	TGTGCCAGCCTCAGGACAAGAAATAATTCACCCCTCCACTTT	CASLRTRNNSPLHF
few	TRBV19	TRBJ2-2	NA	TGTGCCAGTAGAGGCGGCACCGGGGAGCTGTTTTTT	CASRGGTGELFF
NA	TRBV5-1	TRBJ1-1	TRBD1	TGCGCCAGCAGGAGGGGACAGGGAATGTTAGGAGCTTTCTTT	CASRRGQGMLGAFF
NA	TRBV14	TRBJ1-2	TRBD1	TGTGCCAGCAGCCAGCAGACAGGGGGAAACTATGGCTACACCTTC	CASSQQTGGNYGYTF
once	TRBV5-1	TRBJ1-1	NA	TGCGCCAGCAGCTTGAACGGGGACACTGAAGCTTTCTTT	CASSLNGDTEAFF
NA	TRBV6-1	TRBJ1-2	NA	TGTGCCAGCAGACTGGGAGGGGGGTATGGCTACACCTTC	CASRLGGGYGYTF
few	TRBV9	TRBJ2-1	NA	TGTGCCAGCAGCGAACCCAAACTGAGCTCCTACAATGAGCAGTTCTTC	CASSEPKLSSYNEQFF
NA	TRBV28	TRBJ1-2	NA	TGTGCCAGCAGTTTAGGTACAGGTTATGGCTACACCTTC	CASSLGTGYGYTF
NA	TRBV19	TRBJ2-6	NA	TGTGCCAGTAGTATGTGGGCCGCGGGCCCCTCTGGGGCCAACGTCCTGACTTTC	CASSMWAAGPSGANVLTF
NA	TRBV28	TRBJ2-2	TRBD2	TGTGCCAGCCTAGCGGGGGGGAACACCGGGGAGCTGTTTTTT	CASLAGGNTGELFF
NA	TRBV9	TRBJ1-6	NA	TGTGCCAGCAGCGTAGCAGGGTTACAGAATTCACCCCTCCACTTT	CASSVAGLQNSPLHF
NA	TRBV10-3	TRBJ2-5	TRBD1	TGTGCCATCAGTGGTGGGACAGGGCAAGAGACCCAGTACTTC	CAISGGTGQETQYF
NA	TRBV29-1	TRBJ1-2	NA	TGCAGCGTTGTACCTCCAGGGAGGCCTCTTTCGGGCTACACCTTC	CSVVPPGRPLSGYTF
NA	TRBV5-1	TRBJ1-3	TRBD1	TGCGCCAGCAGCTTGGAACCGGGACAGGGAAGATTAAACACCATATATTTT	CASSLEPGQGRLNTIYF
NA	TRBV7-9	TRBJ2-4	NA	TGTTCCAGCAGCCGTCGGACAGACGAGAAAAACATTCAGTACTTC	CSSSRRTDEKNIQYF
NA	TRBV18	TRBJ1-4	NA	TGTGCCAGCTCATCTTCCGGGCCAGGGATTAATGAAAAACTGTTTTTT	CASSSSGPGINEKLFF
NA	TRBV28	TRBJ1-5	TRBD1	TGTGCCAGCATCGAATCTCAGTGGACAGGGAGATACCATTTT	CASIESQWTGRYHF
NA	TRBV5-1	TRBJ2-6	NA	TGCGCCAGCATCGGTCCGGGGGGCTTTGACTCTGGGGCCAACGTCCTGACTTTC	CASIGPGGFDSGANVLTF
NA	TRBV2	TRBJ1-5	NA	TGTGCCAGCATGGAAAGGACAGCAAGCAATCAGCCCCAGCATTTT	CASMERTASNQPQHF
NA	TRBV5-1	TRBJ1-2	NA	TGCGCCAGCAGCAAATTTCAGGAGGCCATCGATTCCTATGGCTACACCTTC	CASSKFQEAIDSYGYTF